The clone carrying this T cell receptor (beta chain) has a handful of counts. The data derive from a study of T-cell memory formation after mild COVID-19. The CDR3 is made up of 15 amino acids. Germline V gene sequence: CDR1 KGHSH, CDR2 LQKENI. Germline trimming cut 3 bases from V and 6 bases from J; bases unmatched to any gene: 7. TCRdb fed the 5' RACE reads into MiXCR, producing one record per CDR3 protein. The sample consists of about 140,000 distinct CDR3 sequences, 15% to 20% of them appearing once. Sequenced: PBMCs or a T cell subset sorted from them (not recorded which). The chain is built from TRBV18 and TRBJ2-3; 9 nucleotides match TRBD1. This clonotype originated in an adult woman who had mild COVID-19 (a few samples of this study predate the infection). Cell type and time point are not known. CDR3 in DNA: TGTGCCAGCTCACCCACCGGGACAGGGACGGATACGCAGTATTTT. This codes for CASSPTGTGTDTQYF. The variable domain in full, completed from reference TRBV18 and TRBJ2-3, reads NAGVMQNPRHLVRRRGQEARLRCSPMKGHSHVYWYRQLPEEGLKFMVYLQKENIIDESGMPKERFSAEFPKEGPSILRIQQVVRGDSAAYFCASSPTGTGTDTQYFGPGTRLTVL.